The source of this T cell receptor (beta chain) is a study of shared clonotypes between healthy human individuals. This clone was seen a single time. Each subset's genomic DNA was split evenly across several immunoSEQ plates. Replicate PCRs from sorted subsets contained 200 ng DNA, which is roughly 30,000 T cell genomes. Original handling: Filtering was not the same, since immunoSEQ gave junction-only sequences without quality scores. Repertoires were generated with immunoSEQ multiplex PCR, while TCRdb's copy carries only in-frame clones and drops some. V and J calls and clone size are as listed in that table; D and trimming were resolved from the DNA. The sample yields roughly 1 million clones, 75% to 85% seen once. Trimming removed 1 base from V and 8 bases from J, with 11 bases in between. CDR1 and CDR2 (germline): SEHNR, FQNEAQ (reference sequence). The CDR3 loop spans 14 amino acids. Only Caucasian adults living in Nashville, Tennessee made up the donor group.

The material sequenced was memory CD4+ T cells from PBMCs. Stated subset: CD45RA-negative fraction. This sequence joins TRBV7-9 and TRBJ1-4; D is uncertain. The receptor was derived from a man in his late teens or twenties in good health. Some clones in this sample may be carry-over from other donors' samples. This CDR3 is CASSLEAVREKLFF. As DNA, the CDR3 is TGTGCCAGCAGCTTAGAGGCAGTCAGGGAAAAACTGTTTTTT.